Presented here are 32 T cell receptor beta chains from one specimen sequenced in a study of T cells in Graves' hyperthyroidism and ophthalmopathy. RNA transcripts served as the template for amplifying TCR beta CDR3 regions. Carried out on the TCR CDR3, a first-round RT-PCR used the HTBI primer set. A single record per CDR3 protein comes from TCRdb applying MiXCR to the multiplex PCR reads. The sample gives about 250,000 distinct CDR3 sequences, approximately 25% of which show up once; roughly 32% is in the top ten. The source material was blood. The receptors come from a middle-aged woman with Graves' ophthalmopathy.

This clonotype was seen many times. The chain has TRBV20-1 and TRBJ2-7; TRBD2 is a possible D gene (6 bases). Germline CDR1 reads DFQATT; CDR2 reads SNEGSKA (reference sequence). Trimming removed 0 bases from V and 0 bases from J, with 12 bases in between. The CDR3 length is 15 residues. This CDR3 is CSARDPTSFSYEQYF. The CDR3 DNA is TGCAGTGCTAGAGATCCGACTAGTTTCTCCTACGAGCAGTACTTC.

This clonotype came up many times. CDR3 sequence reads: CASSLGVAGGKETQYF. CDR3 coding DNA: TGTGCCAGCAGTTTGGGGGTAGCGGGAGGGAAAGAGACCCAGTACTTC. This chain connects TRBV28 to TRBJ2-5, with 11 bases identical to TRBD2. The J segment lost 3 bases and the V segment lost 3 bases, leaving 6 bases of the junction unmatched. This CDR3 is built from 16 residues. CDR1 and CDR2 from the germline V gene are MDHEN and SYDVKM.

Many counts were recorded for this clonotype. The chain uses TRBV20-1 and TRBJ1-5; D is unresolved. Trimming cost V 3 bases and J 4 bases, with 7 bases left between them. The CDR3 runs 12 residues. Per germline, CDR1 DFQATT and CDR2 SNEGSKA (reference sequence). The CDR3 DNA is TGCAGTGCTAGTATGGTGAATCAGCCCCAGCATTTT. Translated, it gives CSASMVNQPQHF.

This clonotype has ten or more counts. The chain has TRBV5-1 and TRBJ2-7, with D perhaps TRBD2 (5 bases). V shed 1 base and J shed 5 bases, with 13 bases lying between them. This CDR3 spans 14 amino acids. CDR1 is SGHRS, CDR2 YFSETQ, per germline. The CDR3 here is CASSLRLARDEQYF. CDR3 DNA: TGCGCCAGCAGCTTGAGGCTAGCCCGCGACGAGCAGTACTTC.

Many counts were recorded for this clonotype. The V gene is TRBV2, the J gene TRBJ2-5, with TRBD1 as a possible D gene (6 bases). Trimming took off 5 bases at V and 0 bases at J, with 10 bases between the two ends. The germline V gene encodes CDR1 SNHLY and CDR2 FYNNEI. The CDR3 runs to 14 residues. DNA of the CDR3: TGTGCCAGCAGTCACCGGGACAACCAAGAGACCCAGTACTTC. This sequence encodes CASSHRDNQETQYF.

This clonotype came up many times. The chain couples TRBV29-1 to TRBJ1-1; a possible D gene is TRBD1 (5 bases). The CDR3 consists of 14 residues. Trimming shortened V by 3 bases and J by 5 bases, and 16 bases separated the two germline ends. The germline V gene encodes CDR1 SQVTM and CDR2 ANQGSEA. In nucleotides, the CDR3 is TGCAGCGTTGATGGGTCCAGGGTGGATACTGAAGCTTTCTTT. Translation: CSVDGSRVDTEAFF.

This clonotype was seen many times. The genes are TRBV30 and TRBJ1-2, with 9 bases aligning to TRBD1. Trimming took 4 bases from V and 7 from J; bases not matched to a gene: 4. CDR1 and CDR2 (germline): GTSNPN, SVGIG (reference sequence). The CDR3 is 12 residues long. CDR3 DNA: TGTGCCTGGACGGACAGGGGTAGTGGCTACACCTTC. Residues: CAWTDRGSGYTF. The full variable domain, with the rest looked up from reference TRBV30 and TRBJ1-2, is SQTIHQWPATLVQPVGSPLSLECTVEGTSNPNLYWYRQAAGRGLQLLFYSVGIGQISSEVPQNLSASRPQDRQFILSSKKLLLSDSGFYLCAWTDRGSGYTFGSGTRLTVV.

There are many counts of this clonotype. The gene calls are TRBV12-3 or TRBV12-4 and TRBJ2-5; TRBD1 matches 8 bases. The J segment lost 5 bases and the V segment lost 6 bases, leaving 11 bases of the junction unmatched. This CDR3 is 15 amino acids long. The CDR3 is CASSKNRQGPETQYF. The CDR3 nucleotides are TGTGCCAGCAGCAAGAATAGACAGGGGCCGGAGACCCAGTACTTC.

V is TRBV28 and J is TRBJ2-7; TRBD2 aligns across 11 bases. This CDR3 spans 14 amino acids. From germline, CDR1 is MDHEN and CDR2 SYDVKM. The V and J ends lost 7 bases and 4 bases, in that order; junction bases with no gene match: 6. Written as DNA, the CDR3 is TGTGCCAGCATCAAGGGACTAGCGGAATACGAGCAGTACTTC. Its translation: CASIKGLAEYEQYF.

In this sample, this clonotype turned up many times. This chain joins TRBV25-1 and TRBJ2-2, with TRBD1 identical over 9 bases. The CDR3 consists of 13 residues. CDR1 is MGHDK and CDR2 is SYGVNS in the germline V gene. V was pared by 6 bases and J by 4 bases, with 0 bases of the junction left unmatched. This CDR3 is CASRTGGTGELFF. The CDR3 DNA reads as TGTGCCAGCAGGACAGGGGGCACCGGGGAGCTGTTTTTT.

This clonotype was observed at least ten times. The J gene is TRBJ2-7, the V gene TRBV28; D may be TRBD2 (5 bases). CDR3 size: 14 residues. The V end lost 5 bases, the J end lost 3 bases, and 14 bases lay between the germline ends. Germline CDR1 reads MDHEN; CDR2 reads SYDVKM. This CDR3 is CASSALLVDYEQYF. Written as DNA, the CDR3 is TGTGCCAGCAGTGCCCTACTAGTGGACTACGAGCAGTACTTC.

V gene TRBV12-3 or TRBV12-4 combines with J gene TRBJ2-7; 8 nucleotides agree with TRBD1. This CDR3 has 18 residues. V lost 4 bases and J lost 1; bases outside the gene matches: 15. The CDR3 is CASSSRTGSGKVSYEQYF. The CDR3 region has the DNA TGTGCCAGCAGTTCGCGGACAGGGAGCGGTAAGGTATCCTACGAGCAGTACTTC.

A word on this clonotype: Possible read error: a much larger clone is one base away. The CDR3 end shows no conserved phenylalanine or tryptophan, and so a read error is likely. The chain joins TRBV5-5 to TRBJ1-5; D is possibly TRBD1 (5 bases). V lost 0 bases and J 7 bases, leaving 17 bases between the germline ends. Per germline, CDR1 SGHKS and CDR2 YYEKEE (reference sequence). CDR3 length equals 16 residues. The CDR3 is CASSLEIGGSGQPQHL. DNA of the CDR3: TGTGCCAGCAGCTTGGAAATTGGGGGGTCTGGCCAGCCCCAGCATCTT.

This clonotype was seen repeatedly, ten times or more. The J gene is TRBJ1-1, the V gene TRBV12-3 or TRBV12-4, with 9 positions matching TRBD1. The CDR3 totals 14 residues. V lost 7 bases and J lost 5; bases outside the gene matches: 8. CDR3 residues: CASTGDREWTEAFF. CDR3 DNA sequence: TGTGCCAGCACCGGGGACAGGGAGTGGACTGAAGCTTTCTTT.

This clonotype was detected many times. The chain couples TRBV12-3 or TRBV12-4 to TRBJ1-1; D is uncertain. V was cut by 7 bases and J by 5 bases, with 8 bases left in between. The CDR3 is 11 amino acids. CDR3 in DNA: TGTGCCAGCAAAATGGGTACTGAAGCTTTCTTT. Translated: CASKMGTEAFF.

This clonotype was detected ten times or more. A read error may produce the germline difference seen at one junction end. The chain combines TRBV10-3 with TRBJ1-5, with D uncertain. The CDR3 covers 16 residues. Germline CDR1 reads ENHRY; CDR2 reads SYGVKD. CDR3 DNA: TGTGCCGTCAGTGAGTGGGAGGGCGTGAACAATCAGCCCCAGCATTTT. It specifies CAVSEWEGVNNQPQHF.

The CDR3: CASSTPGGTGGSYEQYF. CDR3 sequence (DNA): TGTGCCAGCAGTACCCCTGGAGGGACAGGGGGTTCCTACGAGCAGTACTTC. The rearrangement joins TRBV28 to TRBJ2-7, with 11 bases that match TRBD1. Per germline, CDR1 MDHEN and CDR2 SYDVKM. The trim removed 5 bases at V and 1 base at J, leaving 10 bases unmatched. This CDR3 region has 17 residues.

This clonotype was picked up many times. The V gene is TRBV19, the J gene TRBJ1-1; no clear D gene. V was clipped by 2 bases and J by 0 bases, with 10 bases between them. Germline CDR1 is LNHDA and CDR2 is SQIVND (reference sequence). This CDR3 is 15 amino acids long. The CDR3 reads CASSINHLMNTEAFF. The DNA of the CDR3 is TGTGCCAGTAGTATAAACCATCTCATGAACACTGAAGCTTTCTTT. The full variable domain, rest sourced from reference TRBV19 and TRBJ1-1, is DGGITQSPKYLFRKEGQNVTLSCEQNLNHDAMYWYRQDPGQGLRLIYYSQIVNDFQKGDIAEGYSVSREKKESFPLTVTSAQKNPTAFYLCASSINHLMNTEAFFGQGTRLTVV.

The chain uses TRBV27 and TRBJ1-5; the D is unclear. Germline-derived CDR1 and CDR2 are MNHEY and SMNVEV (reference sequence). Between the trimmed V and J ends, which lost 5 bases and 0 bases, there was a span of 8 bases. This CDR3 is built from 14 residues. The DNA of the CDR3 is TGTGCCAGCAGTCGAGGGAATAGCAATCAGCCCCAGCATTTT. Translating gives CASSRGNSNQPQHF.

The rearrangement uses TRBV27 and TRBJ2-4; a possible D gene is TRBD2 (6 bases). The CDR3 runs 16 residues. The germline V gene has CDR1 MNHEY and CDR2 SMNVEV (reference sequence). V gave up 1 base and J gave up 6 bases, with 16 bases separating them. The CDR3 bases are TGTGCCAGCAGTTTATTGTCAGGCAAGCGGGCAAACATTCAGTACTTC. It codes for CASSLLSGKRANIQYF.

DNA of the CDR3: TGTGCCAGCAGTGAAGCGCGACAGGGTGAAGCTTTCTTT. Amino acid sequence: CASSEARQGEAFF. The chain has TRBV12-3 or TRBV12-4 and TRBJ1-1, with 7 bases lining up with TRBD1. J lost 7 bases, V lost 5 bases, and 7 bases had no gene match. This CDR3 has 13 residues.

This clonotype was picked up a small number of times. The chain uses TRBV15 and TRBJ1-2, with D uncertain. CDR3 length equals 15 residues. The germline V and J ends were trimmed by 0 bases and 2 bases, with 10 bases remaining between them. Germline V gives CDR1 LNHNV, CDR2 YYDKDF (reference sequence). For the CDR3, the DNA is TGTGCCACCAGCAGAGATATGGCGGAGAACTATGGCTACACCTTC. The encoded protein is CATSRDMAENYGYTF.

This clonotype was seen many times. This chain links TRBV12-3 or TRBV12-4 with TRBJ2-7, with 7 bases identical to TRBD1. Germline trimming cut 6 bases from V and 3 bases from J; bases unmatched to any gene: 11. The CDR3 has 15 residues. The CDR3 spells CASSPSGTAFYEQYF. CDR3 nucleotides: TGTGCCAGCAGCCCCTCCGGGACAGCCTTCTACGAGCAGTACTTC.

V usage is TRBV12-3 or TRBV12-4 and J usage is TRBJ2-2, with D perhaps assigned TRBD1 or TRBD2 (5 bases each). The CDR3 is made up of 14 amino acids. V lost 6 bases, J lost 5 bases, and 13 bases lay in between. The CDR3 region has the DNA TGTGCCAGCAGCTTCGAGGGACGAACCGGGGAGCTGTTTTTT. As protein: CASSFEGRTGELFF.

In the case of this clonotype: A single base separates this from a much larger clone, so it may be a read error. The V gene is TRBV18, the J gene TRBJ1-6; D gene uncertain. Deletions cut 2 bases from V and 6 bases from J, with 5 bases between. The CDR3 totals 13 residues. The germline V gene encodes CDR1 KGHSH and CDR2 LQKENI. The CDR3 loop is CASSPEGNSPLHF. The CDR3 coding sequence is TGTGCCAGCTCACCAGAGGGTAATTCACCCCTCCACTTT.

There are many counts of this clonotype. This chain joins TRBV6-5 and TRBJ2-7; D is unclear. Germline V gene sequence: CDR1 MNHEY, CDR2 SVGAGI. The CDR3 runs 13 residues. Trimming shortened V by 0 bases and J by 5 bases, and 8 bases separated the two germline ends. The CDR3 protein is CASSYSQAHEQYF. In nucleotides, the CDR3 is TGTGCCAGCAGTTACTCGCAGGCCCACGAGCAGTACTTC.

This clonotype was detected ten times or more. J is TRBJ2-1 and V is TRBV28, with D perhaps matching TRBD1 (6 bases). Germline V CDR1 and CDR2: MDHEN, SYDVKM. The CDR3 spans 15 residues. Trimming removed 5 bases from V and 0 bases from J, with 11 bases in between. CDR3 region: CASSTTGSSYNEQFF. The CDR3 DNA reads as TGTGCCAGCAGTACTACAGGGAGCTCCTACAATGAGCAGTTCTTC. The whole variable domain, remainder taken from reference TRBV28 and TRBJ2-1, is DVKVTQSSRYLVKRTGEKVFLECVQDMDHENMFWYRQDPGLGLRLIYFSYDVKMKEKGDIPEGYSVSREKKERFSLILESASTNQTSMYLCASSTTGSSYNEQFFGPGTRLTVL.

Many counts were recorded for this clonotype. The chain couples TRBV19 to TRBJ2-7; 8 nucleotides match TRBD2. Germline loops: CDR1 LNHDA, CDR2 SQIVND (reference sequence). The CDR3 spans 15 residues. V dropped 10 bases and J dropped 0; count of bases not matched to a gene: 11. The CDR3 loop is CAIPTGLESSYEQYF. CDR3 sequence (DNA): TGTGCCATCCCGACGGGACTAGAAAGCTCCTACGAGCAGTACTTC.

This clonotype was seen many times. The chain combines TRBV24-1 with TRBJ2-5; the D gene is possibly TRBD1 (5 bases). V was clipped by 4 bases and J by 0 bases, with 11 bases between them. The length of the CDR3 is 15 residues. Germline lookup yields CDR1 KGHDR and CDR2 SFDVKD. The CDR3 sequence: CATSDTDSYQETQYF. The CDR3 nucleotides read TGTGCCACCAGTGACACAGACAGCTACCAAGAGACCCAGTACTTC.

Notes on this clonotype: A junction end diverges from the germline sequence, so it may reflect a read error. The chain combines TRBV12-3 or TRBV12-4 with TRBJ2-1; no clear D gene. The CDR3 has 14 amino acids. CDR3 sequence reads: CATSLRLAYNEQFF. CDR3 nucleotides: TGTGCCACCAGTTTGCGTCTGGCATACAATGAGCAGTTCTTC.

This clonotype appeared many times. The chain links TRBV30 to TRBJ2-4, with TRBD2 as a possible D gene (6 bases). V lost 1 base and J 6 bases, leaving 13 bases between the germline ends. Germline CDR1 reads GTSNPN; CDR2 reads SVGIG (reference sequence). This CDR3 spans 14 amino acids. This chain's CDR3 is CAWSGGRDVNIQYF. CDR3 DNA sequence: TGTGCCTGGAGTGGAGGGCGGGATGTAAACATTCAGTACTTC.

This clonotype was recorded many times. The CDR3 DNA reads TGCGCCAGCAGCTTGGACCGACCTAGCTGGGGCTCTGGGGCCAACGTCCTGACTTTC. It encodes CASSLDRPSWGSGANVLTF. The gene calls are TRBV5-1 and TRBJ2-6, with D tentatively TRBD2 (5 bases). Trimming cost V 0 bases and J 0 bases, with 16 bases left between them. Germline CDR1 and CDR2: SGHRS and YFSETQ. The CDR3 contains 19 residues. Looking up the rest from reference TRBV5-1 and TRBJ2-6 gives the full variable domain: KAGVTQTPRYLIKTRGQQVTLSCSPISGHRSVSWYQQTPGQGLQFLFEYFSETQRNKGNFPGRFSGRQFSNSRSEMNVSTLELGDSALYLCASSLDRPSWGSGANVLTFGAGSRLTVL.